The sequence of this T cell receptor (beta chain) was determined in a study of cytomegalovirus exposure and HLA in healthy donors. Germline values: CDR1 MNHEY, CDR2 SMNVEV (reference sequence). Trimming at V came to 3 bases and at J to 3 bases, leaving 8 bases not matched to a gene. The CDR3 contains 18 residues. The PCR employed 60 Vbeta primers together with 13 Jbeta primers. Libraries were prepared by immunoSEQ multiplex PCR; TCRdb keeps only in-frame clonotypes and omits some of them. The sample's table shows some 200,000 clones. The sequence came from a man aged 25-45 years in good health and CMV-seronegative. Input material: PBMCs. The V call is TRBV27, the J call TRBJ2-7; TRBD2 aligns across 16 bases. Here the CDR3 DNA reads TGTGCCAGCAGTTTCAGGGGACTAGCGGGGGGGCCGAACTACGAGCAGTACTTC. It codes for CASSFRGLAGGPNYEQYF.